A selection of T cell receptor beta chains follows, all from one sample in a study of T cells in Graves' hyperthyroidism and ophthalmopathy. TCRdb called the multiplex PCR reads again in MiXCR, with one record for every CDR3 protein. The sample yields about 740,000 distinct CDR3 sequences, around 13% seen once. The sample taken for sequencing was blood. The receptors stem from a woman aged 18-35 years with Graves' hyperthyroidism. CDR3s include the opening cysteine and the closing phenylalanine or tryptophan. D genes are given only for firm matches. Rows may omit the clone size; those that give it use once, few, many or a size class.

TRBV20-1,.,many,TRBJ2-3,TGCAGTGCTAGAGCCCGGATAGATACGCAGTATTTT,CSARARIDTQYF
TRBV29-1,.,few,TRBJ1-1,TGCAGCGTCCTTGACACGAACACTGAAGCTTTCTTT,CSVLDTNTEAFF
TRBV4-1,TRBD1,few,TRBJ2-7,TGCGCCAGCAGCCAAGAACAGGGGGCGGCCTACGAGCAGTACTTC,CASSQEQGAAYEQYF
TRBV24-1,TRBD1,.,TRBJ2-1,TGTGCCACCAGTACTAAAAGCCGGGACAGCGGCGCTGAGCAGTTCTTC,CATSTKSRDSGAEQFF
TRBV7-8,.,few,TRBJ2-1,TGTGCCAGCAGCTTAGAATTCTCCCTATCCCCAATCGATGAGCAGTTCTTC,CASSLEFSLSPIDEQFF
TRBV14,.,.,TRBJ2-4,TGTGCCAGCAGCCACAAGGGGGCCAAAAACATTCAGTACTTC,CASSHKGAKNIQYF
TRBV20-1,.,few,TRBJ2-6,TGCAGTGCTAAAAGGTCAGGGTCTGGGGCCAACGTCCTGACTTTC,CSAKRSGSGANVLTF
TRBV7-2,.,many,TRBJ2-7,TGTGCCAGCAGCGGGGGGCTGGGGAGGACCTACGAGCAGTACTTC,CASSGGLGRTYEQYF
TRBV3-1,.,.,TRBJ1-3,TGTGCCAGCAGCCAAGATTTCGGCGGGAAAACTTCTGGAAACACCATATATTTT,CASSQDFGGKTSGNTIYF
TRBV28,TRBD1,few,TRBJ1-5,TGTGCCAGCAGCACTACCCTTATGGACAGGGATAGCAATCAGCCCCAGCATTTT,CASSTTLMDRDSNQPQHF
TRBV6-4,.,.,TRBJ1-1,TGTGCCAGCAGTGCCCTCGATGGTACTGAAGCTTTCTTT,CASSALDGTEAFF
TRBV7-9,TRBD2,few,TRBJ2-3,TGTGCCAGCAGCTTAAGCAGCGGGGCCACAGATACGCAGTATTTT,CASSLSSGATDTQYF
TRBV4-3,.,.,TRBJ1-1,TGCGCCAGCAGCCAAGACAGTATGAGACAGATGAACACTGAAGCTTTCTTT,CASSQDSMRQMNTEAFF
TRBV7-9,.,many,TRBJ2-1,TGTGCCAGCAGCTTAACCAGTTCGGGGAATGAGCAGTTCTTC,CASSLTSSGNEQFF
TRBV9,.,.,TRBJ1-2,TGTGCCAGCAGCCGGCGGGGCGGACCCCTCTATGGCTACACCTTC,CASSRRGGPLYGYTF
TRBV30,.,many,TRBJ2-1,TGTGCCTGGAGTGAGACTTTTGGCGGAACTTACAATGAGCAGTTCTTC,CAWSETFGGTYNEQFF
TRBV20-1,TRBD2,many,TRBJ2-7,TGCAGTGCTAGACGTTCTAGCGGGAGCTTTGTCGACGAGCAGTACTTC,CSARRSSGSFVDEQYF
TRBV20-1,.,many,TRBJ1-2,TGCAGTGCTAGTGAGGGGGGCAAGAGCTACACCTTC,CSASEGGKSYTF
TRBV3-1,.,many,TRBJ2-5,TGTGCCAGCAGCGCCACTAGTCGATCCTACCAAGAGACCCAGTACTTC,CASSATSRSYQETQYF
TRBV2,TRBD1,many,TRBJ1-5,TGTGCCAGCAGTAAGACAGGGGAGAATCAGCCCCAGCATTTT,CASSKTGENQPQHF
TRBV15,.,many,TRBJ1-5,TGTGCCACCAGCCCTGAGGGAAGGGGTGAACAGCCCCAGCATTTT,CATSPEGRGEQPQHF
TRBV27,TRBD1,few,TRBJ1-2,TGTGCCAGCAGTCGGGACAGCCGCTATGGCTACACCTTC,CASSRDSRYGYTF
TRBV2,TRBD1,many,TRBJ1-5,TGTGCCAGCAAAGACCAGACAGGGGGGGATCAGCCCCAGCATTTT,CASKDQTGGDQPQHF
TRBV11-2,TRBD2,few,TRBJ2-2,TGTGCCAGCAGCTTAGGACTAGCAATGGGGAACACCGGGGAGCTGTTTTTT,CASSLGLAMGNTGELFF
TRBV2,.,many,TRBJ1-1,TGTGCCAGCACCCGAGGAGGTACTGAAGCTTTCTTT,CASTRGGTEAFF
TRBV12-3/TRBV12-4,TRBD2,.,TRBJ2-5,TGTGCCAGCACCCGCCTGGGGGGAGGGGAAGAGACCCAGTACTTC,CASTRLGGGEETQYF
TRBV27,TRBD2,.,TRBJ2-3,TGTGACCCAGGGACTAGCGATTCCACAGATACGCAGTATTTT,CDPGTSDSTDTQYF
TRBV28,.,.,TRBJ2-7,TGTGCCAGCAGACCCTTCGAACTCCTCCCCCCCTACGAGCAGTACTTC,CASRPFELLPPYEQYF
TRBV7-2,.,many,TRBJ2-1,TGTGCCAGCATCCGACTTAGCTCCTACAATGAGCAGTTCTTC,CASIRLSSYNEQFF
TRBV27,.,few,TRBJ2-7,TGTGCCAGCATCATACAGGGGGACTATCCTAGCGAGCAGTACTTC,CASIIQGDYPSEQYF
TRBV6-2/TRBV6-3,.,many,TRBJ1-2,TGTGCCAGCTCTGCGGGACAAGGGCTTGGCTACACCTTC,CASSAGQGLGYTF
TRBV30,.,.,TRBJ1-2,TGTGCCTGGAGTGTACACCCTACCCCCTATGGCTACACCTTC,CAWSVHPTPYGYTF
TRBV20-1,TRBD2,few,TRBJ2-3,TGCAGTGCTAGGAGACTAGCGGGAGGGCTCATTACGCAGTATTTT,CSARRLAGGLITQYF
TRBV30,.,.,TRBJ2-1,TGTGCCTCTAGGCCGGGACTCCTCCGGTACAATGAGCAGTTCTTC,CASRPGLLRYNEQFF
TRBV28,.,few,TRBJ1-5,TGTGCCAGCAGTTCTTTTATGGATAGCAATCAGCCCCAGCATTTT,CASSSFMDSNQPQHF
TRBV6-5,TRBD2,.,TRBJ2-7,TGTGCCAGCCTGTCCGGGACTAGCGGCTCCTACGAGCAGTACTTC,CASLSGTSGSYEQYF
TRBV12-3/TRBV12-4,TRBD1,many,TRBJ1-5,TGTGCCAGCAGCCGACAGGGGGGAAATCAGCCCCAGCATTTT,CASSRQGGNQPQHF
TRBV7-9,.,many,TRBJ2-1,TGTGCCAGCAGCTTCAGAAATGAGCAGTTCTTC,CASSFRNEQFF
TRBV13,TRBD1,many,TRBJ1-1,TGTGCCAGCAGCCCCACAGGGGAGGGTAAGACGACTGAAGCTTTCTTT,CASSPTGEGKTTEAFF
TRBV28,.,many,TRBJ2-4,TGTGCCAGCAGTTTGGGAGGATCCAAAAACATTCAGTACTTC,CASSLGGSKNIQYF
TRBV3-1,.,.,TRBJ2-6,TGTGCCAGCAAACCGATGGGCTTTTCTGGGGCCAACGTCCTGACTTTC,CASKPMGFSGANVLTF
TRBV6-5,TRBD2,many,TRBJ2-5,TGTGCCAGCAGTTACTCGGGGACTAGCGGCCAAGAGACCCAGTACTTC,CASSYSGTSGQETQYF
TRBV7-8,.,many,TRBJ1-5,TGTGCCAGCAGCGTCGCATGGGGAGGGGTGGGTCAGCCCCAGCATTTT,CASSVAWGGVGQPQHF
TRBV12-3/TRBV12-4,.,many,TRBJ2-2,TGTGCCAGCAGTCCCATGGACAGGAACACCGGGGAGCTGTTTTTT,CASSPMDRNTGELFF
TRBV7-9,TRBD1,many,TRBJ1-6,TGTGCCAGCAGCTGGGACAGAGATTCACCCCTCCACTTT,CASSWDRDSPLHF
TRBV12-5,.,few,TRBJ1-1,TGTGCTAGTGGCCGCAGCTGGTGGGCTTGGGGAAGCGCTGAAGCTTTCTTT,CASGRSWWAWGSAEAFF
TRBV12-3/TRBV12-4,TRBD2,.,TRBJ2-1,TGTGCCAGCAGTTTAGCTGGACTAGCGGGTTTGAATGAGCAGTTCTTC,CASSLAGLAGLNEQFF
TRBV7-2,TRBD2,many,TRBJ2-5,TGTGCCAGCAAATCCCCCGGGACTAGCGGGAAGGAGACCCAGTACTTC,CASKSPGTSGKETQYF
TRBV7-9,TRBD2,few,TRBJ2-1,TGTGCCAGCAGCCCAACATTAGCGGGAGTTACGGATGAGCAGTTCTTC,CASSPTLAGVTDEQFF
TRBV12-3/TRBV12-4,.,many,TRBJ2-1,TGTGCCAGCAGGCCCGGACACAATGAGCAGTTCTTC,CASRPGHNEQFF
TRBV19,.,few,TRBJ2-1,TGTGCCAGTAGTGTTTTAGGTTCCTACAATGAGCAGTTCTTC,CASSVLGSYNEQFF
TRBV10-3,.,.,TRBJ2-7,TGTGCCATCAGTGAATTCAAGGGCAACGAGCAGTACTTC,CAISEFKGNEQYF
TRBV27,TRBD1,many,TRBJ1-2,TGTGCCAGCAGTTCCTCCGGGACAGTTTTAGGCTACACCTTC,CASSSSGTVLGYTF
TRBV4-3,.,few,TRBJ1-1,TGCGCCAGCAGCCCCCGACGGAGGGACACTGAAGCTTTCTTT,CASSPRRRDTEAFF
TRBV28,TRBD1,many,TRBJ1-1,TGTGCCAGCAGAACCTGGACAGGGACCTTGAACACTGAAGCTTTCTTT,CASRTWTGTLNTEAFF
TRBV7-9,TRBD1,many,TRBJ2-7,TGTGCCAGCAGCTATACCCCCGGGACAGCTACCTCCTACGAGCAGTACTTC,CASSYTPGTATSYEQYF
TRBV7-6,TRBD1,many,TRBJ1-1,TGTGCCAGCAGCTTAGCGACCGGGACAGCAGAGAACCTGAACACTGAAGCTTTCTTT,CASSLATGTAENLNTEAFF
TRBV20-1,.,many,TRBJ2-7,TGCAGTGCTAGAGAGCCCAGGGGTCAATACGAGCAGTACTTC,CSAREPRGQYEQYF